The TCR beta chain described here comes from a study of blood T cell repertoires in COVID-19 (dated by TCRdb to about 2020). As for the study more broadly: Samples from collaborators originated in the United States, Italy and Spain and spanned both the acute and convalescent phases of COVID-19. The sample metadata nearly always contained a de-identified subject ID, COVID-19 status, age in years and sex. Deeply sampled blood TCRbeta repertoires from subjects exposed to, actively infected with, or recovered from COVID-19 were included in the dataset. The samples were drawn from two sources: the first 160 participants of the ongoing ImmuneRACE study, and fewer than 1,500 subjects contributed by 6 global collaborators. The prospective study material was composed of cDNA or gDNA derived from T cells, B-cell-depleted T cells, or PBMCs. The repertoires were released in a freely available public database intended as a resource for research on the immune response to SARS-CoV-2. Where available, HLA class I and class II types were obtained from metadata supplied by the sample provider rather than from assay-based typing.

One collaborating source in Seattle enrolled patients during active infection and followed them longitudinally through the course of disease. Each collaborating institution followed its own protocols to collect whole blood in K2EDTA tubes. For TCRbeta analysis, collaborators shipped samples in one of three forms: frozen whole blood, isolated PBMCs, or DNA extracted from either of those sample types. About this clone: It has no known antigen specificity. There are no base qualities to consult, and no much larger clone falls within one base.

The research as a whole found: How much clinical and demographic metadata was included differed by source and by participant, and the metadata was provided uncurated.

Relative to germline, V is 5 bases shorter and J is 6 bases shorter, with 10 bases between their ends. The germline V gene provides CDR1 MGHDK and CDR2 SYGVNS. The CDR3 covers 13 residues, taking in both the cysteine and the phenylalanine. This entry keeps only the CDR3 DNA: 39 bases, framed from base 1. The immunoSEQ Assay, a bias-controlled multiplex PCR, was used to amplify TCRbeta CDR3 regions from genomic DNA. On the study's bioinformatics: The number of nucleated cells in each sample was estimated from the amplification of reference gene primers within the assay. To quantify the absolute abundance of each unique TCRbeta CDR3 rearrangement, sequence reads were collapsed and filtered. For each sample, productive Simpson clonality was calculated as the square root of Simpson's diversity index across productive rearrangements. In TCRdb, the immuneACCESS table is reduced to in-frame sequences with V and J assigned. These tables do not hold every clone; where another copy was compared, an unresolved V gene accounts for under half, and the others remain unexplained. V and J calls and clone size follow that table, whereas D and trimming were derived from the DNA. Present in this sample are about 200,000 clones, roughly 80% of which were seen just once. The ten largest clones add up to under 7% of the sample.

This chain joins TRBV25-1 to TRBJ2-2, with TRBD2 perhaps the D gene, on 5 matching bases. Material for sequencing was peripheral blood. This TCR came from a woman aged 40 to 50 with COVID-19, enrolled during active disease. The CDR3 protein: CASSIEGSGELFF. In nucleotides, the sequence is TGTGCCAGCAGTATCGAGGGCTCCGGGGAGCTGTTTTTT. Reference TRBV25-1 and TRBJ2-2 proteins supply the regions before and after the CDR3; the full variable domain is: EADIYQTPRYLVIGTGKKITLECSQTMGHDKMYWYQQDPGMELHLIHYSYGVNSTEKGDLSSESTVSRIRTEHFPLTLESARPSHTSQYLCASSIEGSGELFFGEGSRLTVL.